A single sample gave rise to the 13 T cell receptor beta chains below, sequenced in a study of beta chain features in type 1 diabetes. These receptors are not linked to any known antigen. General study findings and limits: Significant though moderate, a shortening of TCRB CDR3s appeared in all four CD4+ subsets of Type 1 diabetes patients.

Of the isolated RNA, all was reverse transcribed, and so the sequenced material was expressed TCRB transcripts. The assay was immunoSEQ multiplex PCR, and TCRdb's table has in-frame clones only and misses some. The sample includes over 40,000 clones, approximately 70% of them seen just once. Sequencing used Tregs from blood. The receptors were sampled from a man aged 25 to 45 with type 1 diabetes. Some clones in this sample may be carry-over from other donors' samples.

The genes are TRBV27 and TRBJ2-1, with a possible D match to TRBD1 (7 bases). V lost 6 bases to trimming and J lost 4 bases, with 22 bases between them. In germline, CDR1 is MNHEY, CDR2 SMNVEV (reference sequence). The CDR3 has 17 amino acids. The CDR3 is CASSRPGRTGLYNEQFF. The CDR3 DNA reads TGTGCCAGCAGCCGCCCTGGCCGGACAGGACTATACAATGAGCAGTTCTTC.

CDR3: CASSPSGSGYNEQFF. CDR3 DNA sequence: TGCGCCAGCAGCCCTTCCGGTAGCGGTTACAATGAGCAGTTCTTC. This chain connects TRBV4-3 to TRBJ2-1; D may be TRBD2 (6 bases). Deletions cut 4 bases from V and 4 bases from J, with 14 bases between. Germline CDR1 and CDR2: LGHNA and YSLEER. This CDR3 contains 15 residues.

This sequence joins TRBV7-3 and TRBJ2-5; D gene unclear. Germline CDR1 SGHTA, CDR2 FQGTGA. This CDR3 is built from 13 residues. V lost 1 base and J lost 5, with 8 bases in between. The CDR3 DNA follows: TGTGCCAGCAGCTTAAGTCCCGAGGAGACCCAGTACTTC. This codes for CASSLSPEETQYF. Full variable domain (rest looked up from reference TRBV7-3 and TRBJ2-5): GAGVSQTPSNKVTEKGKYVELRCDPISGHTALYWYRQSLGQGPEFLIYFQGTGAADDSGLPNDRFFAVRPEGSVSTLKIQRTERGDSAVYLCASSLSPEETQYFGPGTRLLVL.

The chain couples TRBV4-1 to TRBJ1-2, with TRBD1 identical over 7 bases. CDR1 MGHRA and CDR2 YSYEKL come from the germline V gene. V lost 4 bases, J lost 7 bases, and 6 bases stayed unmatched. There are 13 residues in the CDR3. The DNA of the CDR3 is TGCGCCAGCAGCCCGACAGGGCGACGTGGCTACACCTTC. This gives the protein CASSPTGRRGYTF.

J is TRBJ2-7 and V is TRBV5-1; D gene unclear. Per germline, CDR1 SGHRS and CDR2 YFSETQ. The V end was cut by 4 bases, the J end by 6 bases, with 14 bases between. The CDR3 covers 13 residues. CDR3 in DNA: TGCGCCAGCAGCCCCACATCCCCCCTCGAGCAGTACTTC. It encodes CASSPTSPLEQYF.

Comments on this clone: A junction boundary mismatches the germline segment, possibly from a read error. Other DNA sequences of this sample code for an identical CDR3. CDR3 sequence: CASSLGGLAGATYQETQYF. The CDR3, as DNA: TGTGCCAGTAGCTTAGGGGGACTAGCGGGGGCCACATACCAAGAGACCCAGTACTTC. V and J are TRBV7-9 and TRBJ2-5; 14 bases are a match to TRBD2. Germline-derived CDR1 and CDR2 are SEHNR and FQNEAQ (reference sequence). The CDR3 has 19 residues.

This clone has just a few counts. This chain links TRBV18 with TRBJ1-3; D unclear. This CDR3 has 15 amino acids. The germline V and J ends were trimmed by 6 bases and 1 base, with 13 bases remaining between them. The germline CDR1 and CDR2 sequences are KGHSH and LQKENI. CDR3 DNA sequence: TGTGCCAGCTCGTCGAATCCGGGTTCTGGAAACACCATATATTTT. Its translation: CASSSNPGSGNTIYF.

This sequence joins TRBV4-3 and TRBJ1-3, with D possibly being TRBD1 (5 bases). CDR1 is LGHNA, CDR2 YSLEER, per germline. Trimming cost V 2 bases and J 3 bases, with 14 bases left between them. The CDR3 runs to 16 residues. The CDR3 DNA sequence: TGCGCCAGCAGCCAAACCAGGGTCGTGGATGGAAACACCATATATTTT. Translating it yields CASSQTRVVDGNTIYF.

The V gene is TRBV5-1, the J gene TRBJ2-7; tentative D call: TRBD2 (5 bases). V was pared by 6 bases and J by 2 bases, with 18 bases between. The CDR3 has 15 residues. Germline V CDR1 and CDR2: SGHRS, YFSETQ. The CDR3 here is CASTPQAGPTYEQYF. CDR3 bases: TGCGCCAGCACCCCGCAGGCGGGTCCGACCTACGAGCAGTACTTC. The variable domain in full, with the rest retrieved from reference TRBV5-1 and TRBJ2-7, is KAGVTQTPRYLIKTRGQQVTLSCSPISGHRSVSWYQQTPGQGLQFLFEYFSETQRNKGNFPGRFSGRQFSNSRSEMNVSTLELGDSALYLCASTPQAGPTYEQYFGPGTRLTVT.

This clone was counted only a few times. The V gene is TRBV2, the J gene TRBJ2-5; TRBD2 agrees at 11 bases. The CDR3 is made up of 15 amino acids. J gave up 4 bases and V 8 bases, and 9 bases lay outside the gene matches. Germline V CDR1 and CDR2: SNHLY, FYNNEI. The chain's CDR3 is CASELGTSGGETQYF. The DNA of the CDR3 is TGTGCCAGCGAGCTGGGGACTAGCGGTGGAGAGACCCAGTACTTC.

The V and J genes are TRBV5-1 and TRBJ1-6, with 8 bases lining up with TRBD1. Germline V gene lookup returns CDR1 SGHRS and CDR2 YFSETQ. The CDR3 is made up of 16 amino acids. The V and J ends lost 2 bases and 7 bases, in that order; junction bases with no gene match: 8. CDR3 DNA sequence: TGCGCCAGCAGCTTTTACAGGGGGAGAGGGAATTCACCCCTCCACTTT. This codes for CASSFYRGRGNSPLHF.

This sequence joins TRBV11-2 and TRBJ2-2; a weak D match, TRBD2 (5 bases). The germline V and J ends were trimmed by 3 bases and 6 bases, with 11 bases remaining between them. This CDR3 contains 14 residues. Germline V gene lookup returns CDR1 SGHAT and CDR2 FQNNGV. The CDR3 coding sequence is TGTGCCAGCAGCTTTTTGAGGGAATCCGGGGAGCTGTTTTTT. Residues: CASSFLRESGELFF.

In nucleotides, the CDR3 is TGTGCCAGCTCACCAACAGGGAACAATCAGCCCCAGCATTTT. It encodes CASSPTGNNQPQHF. The chain combines TRBV18 with TRBJ1-5, with D possibly being TRBD1 (6 bases). Germline V gene sequence: CDR1 KGHSH, CDR2 LQKENI. The CDR3 consists of 14 residues. V shed 2 bases and J shed 3 bases, with 8 bases lying between them.